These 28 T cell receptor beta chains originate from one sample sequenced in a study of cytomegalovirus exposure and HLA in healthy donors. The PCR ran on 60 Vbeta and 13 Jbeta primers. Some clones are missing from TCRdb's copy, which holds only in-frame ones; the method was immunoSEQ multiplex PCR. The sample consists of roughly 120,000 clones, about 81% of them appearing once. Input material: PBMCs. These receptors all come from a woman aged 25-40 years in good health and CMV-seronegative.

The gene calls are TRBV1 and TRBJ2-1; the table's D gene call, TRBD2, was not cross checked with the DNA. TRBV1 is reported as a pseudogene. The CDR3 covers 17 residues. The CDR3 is CTSSQRGKAGTPGEQFF. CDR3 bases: TGCACCAGCAGCCAAAGGGGGAAAGCGGGGACCCCGGGTGAGCAGTTCTTC.

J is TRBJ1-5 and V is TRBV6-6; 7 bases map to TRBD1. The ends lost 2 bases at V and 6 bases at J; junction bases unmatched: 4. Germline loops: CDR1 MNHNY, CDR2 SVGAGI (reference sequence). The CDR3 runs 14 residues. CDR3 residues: CASSYESGGQPQHF. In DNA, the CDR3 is TGTGCCAGCAGTTACGAATCAGGGGGTCAGCCCCAGCATTTT.

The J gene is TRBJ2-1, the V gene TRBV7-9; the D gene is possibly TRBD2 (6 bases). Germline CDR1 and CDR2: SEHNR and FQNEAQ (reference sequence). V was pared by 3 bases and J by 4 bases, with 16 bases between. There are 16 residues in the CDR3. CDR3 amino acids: CASSFPGLPGYNEQFF. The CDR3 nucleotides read TGTGCCAGCAGCTTTCCGGGACTCCCGGGGTACAATGAGCAGTTCTTC. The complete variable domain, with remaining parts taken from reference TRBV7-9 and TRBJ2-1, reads DTGVSQNPRHKITKRGQNVTFRCDPISEHNRLYWYRQTLGQGPEFLTYFQNEAQLEKSRLLSDRFSAERPKGSFSTLEIQRTEQGDSAMYLCASSFPGLPGYNEQFFGPGTRLTVL.

Here the CDR3 DNA reads TGTGCCAGCAGCGTAGGCGGGGCGGGAGATACGCAGTATTTT. Amino acids: CASSVGGAGDTQYF. The rearrangement joins TRBV9 to TRBJ2-3, with a possible D match to TRBD2 (6 bases). V lost 0 bases to trimming and J lost 5 bases, with 10 bases between them. Germline V gene data show CDR1 as SGDLS and CDR2 as YYNGEE. This CDR3 is 14 amino acids long.

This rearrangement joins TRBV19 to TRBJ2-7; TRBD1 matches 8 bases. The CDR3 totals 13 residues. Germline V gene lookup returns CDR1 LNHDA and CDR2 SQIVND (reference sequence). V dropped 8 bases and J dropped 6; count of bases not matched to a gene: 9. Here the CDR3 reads CASAIKDRGEQYF. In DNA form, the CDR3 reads TGTGCCAGTGCAATAAAAGACAGGGGCGAGCAGTACTTC.

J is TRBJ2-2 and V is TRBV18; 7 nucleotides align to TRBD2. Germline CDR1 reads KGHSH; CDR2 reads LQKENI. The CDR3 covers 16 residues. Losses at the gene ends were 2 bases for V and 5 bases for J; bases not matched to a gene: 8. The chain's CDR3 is CASSPLKRDNTGELFF. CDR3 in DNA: TGTGCCAGCTCACCATTAAAGCGGGATAATACCGGGGAGCTGTTTTTT. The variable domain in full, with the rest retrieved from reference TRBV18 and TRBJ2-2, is NAGVMQNPRHLVRRRGQEARLRCSPMKGHSHVYWYRQLPEEGLKFMVYLQKENIIDESGMPKERFSAEFPKEGPSILRIQQVVRGDSAAYFCASSPLKRDNTGELFFGEGSRLTVL.

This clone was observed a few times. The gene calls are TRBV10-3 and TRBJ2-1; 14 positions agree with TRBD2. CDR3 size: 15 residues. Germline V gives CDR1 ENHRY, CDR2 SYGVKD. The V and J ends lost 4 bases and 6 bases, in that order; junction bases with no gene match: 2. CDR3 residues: CAISGGLAGVNEQFF. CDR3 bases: TGTGCCATCAGTGGGGGACTAGCGGGAGTCAATGAGCAGTTCTTC.

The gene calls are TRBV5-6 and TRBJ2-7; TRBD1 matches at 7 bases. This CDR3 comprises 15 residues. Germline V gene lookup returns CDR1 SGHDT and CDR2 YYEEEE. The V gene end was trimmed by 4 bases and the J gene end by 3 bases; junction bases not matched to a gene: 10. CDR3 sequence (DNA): TGTGCCAGCAGCAAAGACGCCGGGACAGACTACGAGCAGTACTTC. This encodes CASSKDAGTDYEQYF.

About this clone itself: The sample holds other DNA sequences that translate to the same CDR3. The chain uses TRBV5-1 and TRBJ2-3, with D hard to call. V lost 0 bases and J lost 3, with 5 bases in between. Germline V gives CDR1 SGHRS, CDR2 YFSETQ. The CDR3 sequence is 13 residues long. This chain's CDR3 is CASSLAGTDTQYF. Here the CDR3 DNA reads TGCGCCAGCAGCTTGGCCGGGACAGATACGCAGTATTTT.

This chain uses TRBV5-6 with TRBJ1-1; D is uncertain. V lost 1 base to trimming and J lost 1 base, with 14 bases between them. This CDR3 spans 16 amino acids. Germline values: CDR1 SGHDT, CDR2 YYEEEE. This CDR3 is CASSLRPGSGNTEAFF. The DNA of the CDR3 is TGTGCCAGCAGCTTGCGTCCGGGCAGCGGGAACACTGAAGCTTTCTTT.

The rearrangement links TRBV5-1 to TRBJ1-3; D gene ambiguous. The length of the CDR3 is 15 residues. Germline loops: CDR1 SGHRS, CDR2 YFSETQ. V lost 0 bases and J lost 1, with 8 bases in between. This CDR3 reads CASSLGEGSGNTIYF. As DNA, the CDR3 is TGCGCCAGCAGCTTGGGTGAGGGATCTGGAAACACCATATATTTT.

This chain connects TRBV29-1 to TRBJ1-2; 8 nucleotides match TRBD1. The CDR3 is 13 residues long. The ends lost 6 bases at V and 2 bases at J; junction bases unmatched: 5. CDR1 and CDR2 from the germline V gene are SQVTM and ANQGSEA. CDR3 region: CSVGQGLNYGYTF. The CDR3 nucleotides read TGCAGCGTCGGACAGGGATTGAACTATGGCTACACCTTC.

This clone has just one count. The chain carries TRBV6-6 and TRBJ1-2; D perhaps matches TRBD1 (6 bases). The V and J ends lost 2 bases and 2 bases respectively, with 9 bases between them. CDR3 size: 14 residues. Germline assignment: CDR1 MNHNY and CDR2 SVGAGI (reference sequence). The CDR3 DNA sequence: TGTGCCAGCAGTTACGCTGACAGGAACTATGGCTACACCTTC. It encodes CASSYADRNYGYTF.

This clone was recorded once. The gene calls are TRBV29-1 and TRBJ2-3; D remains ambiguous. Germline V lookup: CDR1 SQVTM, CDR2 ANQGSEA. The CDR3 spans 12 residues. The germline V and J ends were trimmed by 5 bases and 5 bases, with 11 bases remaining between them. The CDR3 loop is CSVSELQDTQYF. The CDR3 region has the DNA TGCAGCGTTTCGGAGCTACAAGATACGCAGTATTTT.

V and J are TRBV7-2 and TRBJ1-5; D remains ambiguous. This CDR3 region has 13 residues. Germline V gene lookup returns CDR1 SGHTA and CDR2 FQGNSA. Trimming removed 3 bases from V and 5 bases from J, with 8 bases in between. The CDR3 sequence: CASSLVGDQPQHF. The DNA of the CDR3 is TGTGCCAGCAGCTTGGTTGGAGATCAGCCCCAGCATTTT.

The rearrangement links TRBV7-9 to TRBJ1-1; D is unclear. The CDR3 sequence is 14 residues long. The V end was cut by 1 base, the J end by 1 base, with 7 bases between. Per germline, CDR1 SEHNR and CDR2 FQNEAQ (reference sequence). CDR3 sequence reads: CASSLVQWNTEAFF. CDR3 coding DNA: TGTGCCAGCAGCTTAGTACAGTGGAACACTGAAGCTTTCTTT.

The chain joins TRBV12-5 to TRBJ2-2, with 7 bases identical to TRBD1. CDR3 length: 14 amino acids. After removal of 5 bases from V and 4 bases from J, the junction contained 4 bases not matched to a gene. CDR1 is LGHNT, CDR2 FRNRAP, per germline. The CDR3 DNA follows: TGTGCTAGTGGTGCCGGGACAGCCACCGGGGAGCTGTTTTTT. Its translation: CASGAGTATGELFF.

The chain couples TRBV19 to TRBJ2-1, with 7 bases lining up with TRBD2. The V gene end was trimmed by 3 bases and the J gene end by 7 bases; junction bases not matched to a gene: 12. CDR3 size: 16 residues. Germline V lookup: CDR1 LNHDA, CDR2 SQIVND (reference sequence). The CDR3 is CASSIGAGEGLNEQFF. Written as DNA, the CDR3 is TGTGCCAGTAGTATTGGGGCGGGAGAGGGTTTAAATGAGCAGTTCTTC.

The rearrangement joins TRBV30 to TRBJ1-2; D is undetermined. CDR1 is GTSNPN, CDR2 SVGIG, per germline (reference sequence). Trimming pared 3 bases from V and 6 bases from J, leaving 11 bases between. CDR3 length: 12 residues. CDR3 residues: CAWRALGDGYTF. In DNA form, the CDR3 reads TGTGCCTGGAGGGCCCTCGGGGATGGCTACACCTTC.

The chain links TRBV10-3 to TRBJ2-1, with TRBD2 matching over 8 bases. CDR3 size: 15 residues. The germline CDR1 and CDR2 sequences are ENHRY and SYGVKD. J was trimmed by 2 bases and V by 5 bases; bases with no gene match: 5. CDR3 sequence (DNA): TGTGCCATCAGTTTGGGACTAGAGGCCTACAATGAGCAGTTCTTC. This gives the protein CAISLGLEAYNEQFF.

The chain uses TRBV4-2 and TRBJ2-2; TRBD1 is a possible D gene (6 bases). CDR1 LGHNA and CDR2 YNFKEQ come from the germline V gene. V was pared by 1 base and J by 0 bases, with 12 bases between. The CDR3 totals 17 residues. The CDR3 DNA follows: TGTGCCAGCAGCCAAGGGACAGTTGATGCGAACACCGGGGAGCTGTTTTTT. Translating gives CASSQGTVDANTGELFF.

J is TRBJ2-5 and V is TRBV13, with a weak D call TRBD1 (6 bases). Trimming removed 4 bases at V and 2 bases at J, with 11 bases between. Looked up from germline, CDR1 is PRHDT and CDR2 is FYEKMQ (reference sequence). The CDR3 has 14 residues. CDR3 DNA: TGTGCCAGCAGCTCAGGGGCAGGGCAAGAGACCCAGTACTTC. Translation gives CASSSGAGQETQYF.

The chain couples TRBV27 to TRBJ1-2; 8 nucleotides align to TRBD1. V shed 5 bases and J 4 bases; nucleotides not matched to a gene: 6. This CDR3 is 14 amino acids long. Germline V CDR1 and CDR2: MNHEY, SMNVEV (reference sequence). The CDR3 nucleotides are TGTGCCAGCAGTCCAGACAGGGGACCCTATGGCTACACCTTC. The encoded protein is CASSPDRGPYGYTF.

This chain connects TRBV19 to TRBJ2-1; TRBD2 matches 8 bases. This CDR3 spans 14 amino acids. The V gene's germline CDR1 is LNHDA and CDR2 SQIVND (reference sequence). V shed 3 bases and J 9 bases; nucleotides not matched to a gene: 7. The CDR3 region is CASSIRFGGVEQFF. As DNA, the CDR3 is TGTGCCAGTAGTATCCGCTTCGGGGGGGTTGAGCAGTTCTTC.

The CDR3: CASSLAQGYGYTF. DNA for the CDR3: TGCGCCAGCAGCTTGGCACAGGGCTATGGCTACACCTTC. The chain links TRBV5-1 to TRBJ1-2; a possible D gene is TRBD1 (6 bases). The CDR3 sequence is 13 residues long. V was cut by 0 bases and J by 4 bases, with 7 bases left in between. Looked up from germline, CDR1 is SGHRS and CDR2 is YFSETQ.

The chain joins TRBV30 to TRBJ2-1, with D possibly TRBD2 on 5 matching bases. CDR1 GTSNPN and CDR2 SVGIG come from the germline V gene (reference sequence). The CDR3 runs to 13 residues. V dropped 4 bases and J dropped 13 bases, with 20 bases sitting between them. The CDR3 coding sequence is TGTGCCTGGACTCCACCCTCTCCGGGGAAACAGTTCTTC. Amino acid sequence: CAWTPPSPGKQFF.

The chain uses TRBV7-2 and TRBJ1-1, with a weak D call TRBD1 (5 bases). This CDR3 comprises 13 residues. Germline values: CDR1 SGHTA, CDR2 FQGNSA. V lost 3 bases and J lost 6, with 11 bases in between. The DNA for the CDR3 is TGTGCCAGCAGCTTGGAGGGAGGGGCTGAAGCTTTCTTT. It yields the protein CASSLEGGAEAFF. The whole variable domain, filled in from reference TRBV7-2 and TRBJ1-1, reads GAGVSQSPSNKVTEKGKDVELRCDPISGHTALYWYRQSLGQGLEFLIYFQGNSAPDKSGLPSDRFSAERTGGSVSTLTIQRTQQEDSAVYLCASSLEGGAEAFFGQGTRLTVV.

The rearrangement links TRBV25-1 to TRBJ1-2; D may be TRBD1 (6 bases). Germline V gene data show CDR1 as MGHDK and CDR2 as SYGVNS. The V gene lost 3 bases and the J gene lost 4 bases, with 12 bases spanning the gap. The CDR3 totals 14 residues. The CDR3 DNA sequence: TGTGCCAGCAGTGAGGACAGCGTATTCTATGGCTACACCTTC. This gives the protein CASSEDSVFYGYTF.